This T cell receptor beta chain was observed in a study of cytomegalovirus exposure and HLA in healthy donors. Use of 60 Vbeta and 13 Jbeta primers characterized the PCR. Clones were read by immunoSEQ multiplex PCR, and TCRdb kept only the in-frame ones, dropping some. The sample contains 150,000 to 200,000 clones, 82% of which appear only once. Germline assignment: CDR1 SGDLS and CDR2 YYNGEE. The CDR3 contains 14 residues. V lost 1 base to trimming and J lost 5 bases, with 12 bases between them. Everyone who donated was a healthy bone marrow donor. The chain joins TRBV9 to TRBJ2-5; D possibly corresponds to TRBD2 (6 bases). This receptor was identified in a girl between 5 and 17 years old in good health and CMV-seropositive. Sequencing input: PBMCs. The CDR3 sequence is CASSVSEGRETQYF. CDR3 DNA sequence: TGTGCCAGCAGCGTATCGGAGGGGAGGGAGACCCAGTACTTC.